This TCR beta chain was retrieved from a study of blood T cell repertoires in COVID-19. Study-wide background: Researchers got acute and convalescent COVID-19 samples from the United States, Italy and Spain. PBMCs, B-cell-depleted T cells, or T cells were the source of the cDNA or gDNA that made up the material.

Germline CDR1 and CDR2: SGDLS and YYNGEE. Trimming at V came to 0 bases and at J to 8 bases, leaving 4 bases not matched to a gene. The CDR3 contains 15 residues. Authors' analysis steps: For nucleated cells, counts were estimated from reference gene primer amplification. Generated by immunoSEQ multiplex PCR, the TCRdb table keeps only in-frame clones and is missing some. The D gene and trimming were derived from the DNA, and the V and J assignments and clone size from that table. This sample yields roughly 150,000 clones, of which about nine tenths are seen a single time; 9.5% to 12% belongs to the top ten.

Sequenced: peripheral blood. The sequence was obtained from a woman older than 75 with acute or convalescent COVID-19. V and J are TRBV9 and TRBJ2-1; 11 positions agree with TRBD1. DNA of the CDR3: TGTGCCAGCAGCGTAGGGGACAGGGGGATCTATGAGCAGTTCTTC. Translated, it gives CASSVGDRGIYEQFF.